This T cell receptor beta chain was found in a study of T-cell reconstitution after alpha-beta-depleted transplantation in children. Per the germline V gene, CDR1 is LGHDT and CDR2 is YNNKEL (reference sequence). V lost 1 base and J 2 bases, leaving 10 bases between the germline ends. The CDR3 covers 15 residues. Study results and caveats: As was reported, about two months after transplant, alpha-beta T cells came from several hundred expanded graft clones. Once a year had passed after transplant, T-cell counts and diversity came mostly from newly produced T cells. Some patients owed their high day-60 TCRbeta diversity to surviving recipient T cells and thymic progenitors.

Preparation of the TCRbeta library used unique molecular identifiers. TCRdb analysed the PCR reads with MiXCR anew, one entry per CDR3 protein. The sample holds about 58,000 distinct CDR3 sequences, about 40% seen once. About this clonotype itself: What it binds is not known.

The specimen comprised PBMCs, mostly from graft donor cells, sampled 360 days after TCRalphabeta/CD19-depleted stem cell transplant. This sequence was found in a male patient younger than 18 who had a stem cell transplant for acute lymphoblastic leukemia, so the T cells may come from the graft donor. The chain joins TRBV3-1 to TRBJ2-3; D unclear. In DNA form, the CDR3 reads TGTGCCAGCAGCCAAGGTGCACGCCACACAGATACGCAGTATTTT. Translation: CASSQGARHTDTQYF.